The present T cell receptor beta chain was sequenced within a study of cytomegalovirus exposure and HLA in healthy donors. Study context: Earlier results showed 120 million or so unique TCR beta sequences derived from approximately 170 million T cells. Among the roughly 400 genotyped donors, 70% to 85% were placed in the Caucasian-associated ancestry cluster. General study points: Researchers left out some V segments, among them TRBV6-2 and TRBV6-3, as indistinguishable. Within an earlier analysis, most TCR beta V segments proved productive either about 90% or about 30% of the time.

Primers for the PCR totalled 60 Vbeta and 13 Jbeta. Libraries were prepared by immunoSEQ multiplex PCR; TCRdb keeps only in-frame clonotypes and omits some of them. The table records 100,000 to 150,000 clones, around 76% of them present only once. Trimming removed 0 bases from V and 8 bases from J; junction bases left unmatched: 7. The germline gives CDR1 SGHNT, CDR2 YYREEE (reference sequence). This CDR3 contains 16 residues. In the case of this clone: Its antigen is still unknown.

The material sequenced was PBMCs. The sequence derives from a woman in her sixties or seventies in good health and CMV-seropositive. The V and J genes are TRBV5-4 and TRBJ2-1; 11 nucleotides match TRBD2. The chain's CDR3 is CASSLGSGRALDEQFF. CDR3 in DNA: TGTGCCAGCAGCTTGGGTAGCGGGAGGGCCCTAGATGAGCAGTTCTTC.